This T cell receptor (beta chain) emerged from a study of T-cell reconstitution after alpha-beta-depleted transplantation in children. Preparation of the TCRbeta library used unique molecular identifiers. TCRdb ran MiXCR on the PCR reads and lists one entry per CDR3 protein. The sample holds almost 250,000 distinct CDR3 sequences, about a quarter seen once. This clonotype was detected only a few times. No antigen is known for it. Study findings and constraints: Some patients' high day-60 TCRbeta diversity was attributed to recipient cells surviving conditioning. The origin of alpha-beta T cells about two months after transplant was reportedly several hundred expanded graft clones. It was newly produced T cells that mostly accounted for T-cell counts and diversity one year after transplant.

Germline V lookup: CDR1 SGHVS, CDR2 FQNEAQ. CDR3 length: 13 amino acids. Trimming pared 1 base from V and 6 bases from J, leaving 8 bases between. The sample consisted of PBMCs, taken before TCRalphabeta/CD19-depleted stem cell transplant. The V gene is TRBV7-8, the J gene TRBJ2-3; D gene ambiguous. This receptor was taken from a girl aged 2-9 years with Fanconi anemia, due to receive a stem cell transplant. This chain's CDR3 is CASSLELGDTQYF. The CDR3 DNA sequence: TGTGCCAGCAGCTTAGAATTAGGGGATACGCAGTATTTT.